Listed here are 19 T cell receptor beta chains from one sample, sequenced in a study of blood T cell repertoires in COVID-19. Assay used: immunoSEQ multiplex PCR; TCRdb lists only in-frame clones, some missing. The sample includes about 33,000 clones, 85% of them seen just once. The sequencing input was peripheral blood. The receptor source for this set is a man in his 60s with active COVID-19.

The CDR3 nucleotides are TGTGCCAGCAGCAATCTAGCGGGCAACAATGAGCAGTTCTTC. Translated, it gives CASSNLAGNNEQFF. J is TRBJ2-1 and V is TRBV21-1; no check of the table's D call, TRBD2, against the DNA was made. TRBV21-1 represents a pseudogene. There are 14 residues in the CDR3.

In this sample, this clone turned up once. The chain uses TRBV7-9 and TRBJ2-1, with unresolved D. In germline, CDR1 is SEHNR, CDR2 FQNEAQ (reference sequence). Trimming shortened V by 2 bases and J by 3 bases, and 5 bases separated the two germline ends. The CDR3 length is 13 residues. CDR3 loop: CASSLQIYNEQFF. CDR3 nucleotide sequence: TGTGCCAGCAGCTTACAGATCTACAATGAGCAGTTCTTC.

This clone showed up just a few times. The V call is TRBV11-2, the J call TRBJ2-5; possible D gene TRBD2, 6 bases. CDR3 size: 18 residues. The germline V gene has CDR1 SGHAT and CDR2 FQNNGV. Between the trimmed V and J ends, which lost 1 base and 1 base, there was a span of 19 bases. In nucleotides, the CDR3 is TGTGCCAGCAGCTTAGTGGGGGTAGTAGCGGCTCCCCAAGAGACCCAGTACTTC. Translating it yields CASSLVGVVAAPQETQYF.

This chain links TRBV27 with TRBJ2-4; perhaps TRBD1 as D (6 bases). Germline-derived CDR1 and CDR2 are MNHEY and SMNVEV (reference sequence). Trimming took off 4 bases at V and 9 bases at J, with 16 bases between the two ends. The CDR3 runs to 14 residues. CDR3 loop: CASSSTGLGAIQYF. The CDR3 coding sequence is TGTGCCAGCAGTTCTACAGGGCTTGGGGCCATTCAGTACTTC.

The CDR3 region is CASGDPGTSGRGIQYF. CDR3 coding DNA: TGTGCTAGTGGTGACCCCGGGACTAGCGGGAGGGGCATTCAGTACTTC. The chain joins TRBV12-5 to TRBJ2-4; 16 nucleotides agree with TRBD2. The CDR3 totals 16 residues. The ends lost 5 bases at V and 9 bases at J; junction bases unmatched: 7. CDR1 is LGHNT, CDR2 FRNRAP, per germline.

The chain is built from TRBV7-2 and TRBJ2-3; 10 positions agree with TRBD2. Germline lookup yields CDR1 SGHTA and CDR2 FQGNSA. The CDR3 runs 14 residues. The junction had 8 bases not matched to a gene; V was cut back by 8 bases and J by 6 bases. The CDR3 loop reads CASHLAGAADTQYF. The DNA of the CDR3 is TGTGCCAGCCATCTAGCGGGAGCCGCGGATACGCAGTATTTT.

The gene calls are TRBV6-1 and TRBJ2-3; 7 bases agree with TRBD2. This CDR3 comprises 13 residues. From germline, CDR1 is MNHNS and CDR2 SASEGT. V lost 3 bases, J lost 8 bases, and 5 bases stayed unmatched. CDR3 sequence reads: CASSDPAGTTQYF. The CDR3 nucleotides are TGTGCCAGCAGTGATCCAGCGGGAACTACGCAGTATTTT.

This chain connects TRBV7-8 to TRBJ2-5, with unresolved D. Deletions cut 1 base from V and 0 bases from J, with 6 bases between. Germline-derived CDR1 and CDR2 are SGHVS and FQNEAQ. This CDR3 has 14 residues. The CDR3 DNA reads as TGTGCCAGCAGCTTAGGCGACTACCAAGAGACCCAGTACTTC. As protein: CASSLGDYQETQYF.

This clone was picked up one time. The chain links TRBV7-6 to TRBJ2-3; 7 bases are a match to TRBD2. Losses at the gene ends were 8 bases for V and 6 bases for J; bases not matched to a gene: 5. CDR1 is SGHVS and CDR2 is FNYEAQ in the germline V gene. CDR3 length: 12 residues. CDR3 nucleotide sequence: TGTGCCAGCGGACTAGAGGTGGATACGCAGTATTTT. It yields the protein CASGLEVDTQYF.

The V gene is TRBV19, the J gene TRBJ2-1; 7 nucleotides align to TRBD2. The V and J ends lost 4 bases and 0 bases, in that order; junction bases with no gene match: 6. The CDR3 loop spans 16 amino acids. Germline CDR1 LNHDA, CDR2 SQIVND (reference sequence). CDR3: CASSSGSFSSYNEQFF. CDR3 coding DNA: TGTGCCAGTAGTAGCGGGAGTTTCAGCTCCTACAATGAGCAGTTCTTC.

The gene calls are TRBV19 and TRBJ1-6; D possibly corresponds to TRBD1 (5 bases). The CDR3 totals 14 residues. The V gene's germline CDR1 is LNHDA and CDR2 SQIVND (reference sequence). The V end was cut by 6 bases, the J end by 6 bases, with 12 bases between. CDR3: CASRPQGGNSPLHF. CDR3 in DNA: TGTGCCAGTAGACCGCAGGGTGGTAATTCACCCCTCCACTTT.

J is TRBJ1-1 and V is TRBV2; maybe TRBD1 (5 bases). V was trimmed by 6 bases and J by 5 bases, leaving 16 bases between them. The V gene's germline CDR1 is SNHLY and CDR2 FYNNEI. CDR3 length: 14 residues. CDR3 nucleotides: TGTGCCAGCAGACCCCGGGGGATCGGGACTGAAGCTTTCTTT. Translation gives CASRPRGIGTEAFF.

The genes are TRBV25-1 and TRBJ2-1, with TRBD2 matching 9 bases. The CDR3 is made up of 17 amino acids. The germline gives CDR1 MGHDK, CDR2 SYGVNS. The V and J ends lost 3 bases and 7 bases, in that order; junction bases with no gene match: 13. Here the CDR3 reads CASSERKGSGRNNEQFF. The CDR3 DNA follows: TGTGCCAGCAGTGAGAGAAAAGGAAGCGGGAGGAATAATGAGCAGTTCTTC.

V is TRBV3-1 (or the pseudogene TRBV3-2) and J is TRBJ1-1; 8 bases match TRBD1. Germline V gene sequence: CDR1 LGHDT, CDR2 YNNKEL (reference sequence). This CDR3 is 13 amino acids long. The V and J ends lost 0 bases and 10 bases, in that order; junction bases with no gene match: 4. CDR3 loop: CASSQDWTGSAFF. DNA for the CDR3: TGTGCCAGCAGCCAAGATTGGACAGGGTCAGCTTTCTTT.

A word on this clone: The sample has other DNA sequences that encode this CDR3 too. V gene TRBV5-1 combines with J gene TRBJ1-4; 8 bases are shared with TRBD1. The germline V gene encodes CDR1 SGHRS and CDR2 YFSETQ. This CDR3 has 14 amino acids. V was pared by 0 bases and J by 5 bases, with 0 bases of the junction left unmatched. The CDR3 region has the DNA TGCGCCAGCAGCTTGGGACAGGGGAATGAAAAACTGTTTTTT. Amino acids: CASSLGQGNEKLFF.

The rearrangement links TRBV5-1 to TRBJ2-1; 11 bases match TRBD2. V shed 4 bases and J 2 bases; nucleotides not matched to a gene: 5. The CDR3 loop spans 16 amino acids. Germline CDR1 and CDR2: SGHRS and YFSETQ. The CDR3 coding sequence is TGCGCCAGCAGCCTTCCGGGACTAGCGGCCTACAATGAGCAGTTCTTC. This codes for CASSLPGLAAYNEQFF. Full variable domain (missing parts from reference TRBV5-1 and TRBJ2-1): KAGVTQTPRYLIKTRGQQVTLSCSPISGHRSVSWYQQTPGQGLQFLFEYFSETQRNKGNFPGRFSGRQFSNSRSEMNVSTLELGDSALYLCASSLPGLAAYNEQFFGPGTRLTVL.

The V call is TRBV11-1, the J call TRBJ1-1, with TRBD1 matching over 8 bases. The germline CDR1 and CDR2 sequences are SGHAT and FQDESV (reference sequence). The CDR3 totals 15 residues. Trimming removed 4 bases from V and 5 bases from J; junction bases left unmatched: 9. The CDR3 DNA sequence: TGTGCCAGCAGCTCGAAGACAGGGGTGGGTACTGAAGCTTTCTTT. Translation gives CASSSKTGVGTEAFF.

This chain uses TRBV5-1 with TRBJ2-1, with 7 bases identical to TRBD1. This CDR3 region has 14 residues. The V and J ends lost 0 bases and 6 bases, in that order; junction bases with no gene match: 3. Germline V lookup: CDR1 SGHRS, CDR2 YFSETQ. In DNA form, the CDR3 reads TGCGCCAGCAGCTTGGGACAGGGTACCAATGAGCAGTTCTTC. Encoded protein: CASSLGQGTNEQFF.

This chain's CDR3 is CATSRERTVGETQYF. The CDR3 bases are TGTGCCACCAGCAGAGAAAGAACAGTGGGTGAGACCCAGTACTTC. This rearrangement joins TRBV15 to TRBJ2-5; D gene unclear. The CDR3 is made up of 15 amino acids. Per the germline V gene, CDR1 is LNHNV and CDR2 is YYDKDF (reference sequence). Trimming cost V 0 bases and J 5 bases, with 13 bases left between them.